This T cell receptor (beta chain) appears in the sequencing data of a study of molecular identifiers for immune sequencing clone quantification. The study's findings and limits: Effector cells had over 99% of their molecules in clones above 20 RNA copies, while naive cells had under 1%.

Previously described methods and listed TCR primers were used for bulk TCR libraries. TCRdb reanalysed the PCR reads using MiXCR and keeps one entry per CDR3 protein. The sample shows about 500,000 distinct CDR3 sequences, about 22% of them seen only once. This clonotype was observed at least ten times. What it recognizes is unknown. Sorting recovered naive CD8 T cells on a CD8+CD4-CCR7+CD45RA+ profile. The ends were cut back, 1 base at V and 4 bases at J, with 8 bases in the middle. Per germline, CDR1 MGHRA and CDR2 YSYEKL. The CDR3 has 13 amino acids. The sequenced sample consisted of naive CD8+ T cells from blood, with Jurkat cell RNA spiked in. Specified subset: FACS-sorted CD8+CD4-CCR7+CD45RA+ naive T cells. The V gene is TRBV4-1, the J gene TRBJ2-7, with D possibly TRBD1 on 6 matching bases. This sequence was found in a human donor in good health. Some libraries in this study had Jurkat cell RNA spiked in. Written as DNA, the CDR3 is TGCGCCAGCAGCCAAGGGACAGTGTACGAGCAGTACTTC. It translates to CASSQGTVYEQYF.